This T cell receptor (beta chain) was profiled in a study of blood T cells in healthy people across ages. Points from the study as a whole: In older individuals, TCR beta diversity per million T cells was lower, falling roughly linearly with age. Unknown donor CMV status possibly confounded expanded clonotype changes.

The CDR3 has 13 residues. Trimming took 0 bases from V and 6 from J, leaving 11 bases between them. The germline gives CDR1 SQVTM, CDR2 ANQGSEA. In regard to this clonotype: Antigen unknown.

Healthy Caucasian individuals from Russia aged about 6 to 90 served as donors. For the second PCR, which ran for about 6 to 12 cycles, a sample-barcoded 5' primer and a J-beta primer mix were used. Every molecule of cDNA carried a tag from a template-switch adaptor with 12 random nucleotides. One entry per CDR3 protein, called by TCRdb with MiXCR from the 5' RACE reads. Of more than 650,000 distinct CDR3 sequences listed, roughly 50% are singletons. Sequencing was performed on blood. The receptor was isolated from a man older than 75 in good health. This rearrangement joins TRBV29-1 to TRBJ1-2, with a weak D call TRBD1 (6 bases). The CDR3 loop reads CSVEDWGAHGYTF. As DNA, the CDR3 is TGCAGCGTTGAAGATTGGGGGGCCCATGGCTACACCTTC.